This is a list of T cell receptor beta chains from one sample in a study of CD8 T cells in ankylosing spondylitis. TCRdb reanalysed the 5' RACE reads using MiXCR and keeps one entry per CDR3 protein. The data contain about 220,000 distinct CDR3 sequences, over 9.5% of them singletons. Sequencing used blood, either unsorted or a sorted T cell fraction (not recorded which). The source is a male donor with ankylosing spondylitis or in good health (not recorded which). Each CDR3 is given with its conserved first and last residue. The order of the fields is V gene, J gene, CDR3 protein.

>TRBV10-3|TRBJ1-3
CAISESRGHATIYF
>TRBV5-8|TRBJ1-5
CASSFRGRDQPQHF
>TRBV12-3/TRBV12-4|TRBJ1-1
CASSLNSMNTEAFF
>TRBV6-1|TRBJ1-5
CASSEGGVSNQPQHF
>TRBV10-3|TRBJ2-1
CAISPVTLLNEQFF
>TRBV20-1|TRBJ2-1
CSAQTGTGGTYNEQFF
>TRBV6-1|TRBJ2-5
CASSESGSEETQYF
>TRBV12-3/TRBV12-4|TRBJ1-4
CASSFNGNVGEKLFF
>TRBV20-1|TRBJ1-1
CSAAQRQDTEAFF
>TRBV7-3|TRBJ2-5
CASSLTGGGVRTQYF
>TRBV10-3|TRBJ1-1
CAITRQGPRTEAFF
>TRBV3-1|TRBJ2-7
CASSQVDPARVYF
>TRBV20-1|TRBJ2-5
CSARDPGTSGGKETQYF
>TRBV5-5|TRBJ2-7
CASSLGLAESSYEQYF
>TRBV5-6|TRBJ2-2
CASSRDRGTGELFF